This T cell receptor beta chain came from a study of OX40 agonist ivuxolimab in advanced cancers. Study at large: The treatment was a fully human IgG2 OX40 agonist, ivuxolimab.

To note about this clone: Its specificity is unknown.

This CDR3 is built from 17 residues. Germline trimming cut 6 bases from V and 0 bases from J; bases unmatched to any gene: 14. Per the germline V gene, CDR1 is MNHEY and CDR2 is SMNVEV (reference sequence). Libraries were prepared by immunoSEQ multiplex PCR; TCRdb keeps only in-frame clonotypes and omits some of them. The table lists about 74,000 clones, over 80% of them singletons, with less than 6% in the top ten. Study-wide points: Fewer expanded clones were found on average in CD4+ than in CD8+ T cells. By week 6 at 0.1 to 3.0 mg/kg, blood CD4+ and CD8+ T cells had expanded clonally.

V usage is TRBV27 and J usage is TRBJ2-7; 7 nucleotides match TRBD1. Sequenced here: CD4+ or CD8+ T cells sorted from blood, sampled in a trial of the OX40 agonist ivuxolimab. The sequence was obtained from an adult with an advanced solid tumor such as melanoma, head and neck, liver or kidney cancer. The CDR3 sequence is CASRPAATRDSSYEQYF. The CDR3 nucleotides are TGTGCCAGCAGGCCCGCAGCTACCCGGGACAGCTCCTACGAGCAGTACTTC.